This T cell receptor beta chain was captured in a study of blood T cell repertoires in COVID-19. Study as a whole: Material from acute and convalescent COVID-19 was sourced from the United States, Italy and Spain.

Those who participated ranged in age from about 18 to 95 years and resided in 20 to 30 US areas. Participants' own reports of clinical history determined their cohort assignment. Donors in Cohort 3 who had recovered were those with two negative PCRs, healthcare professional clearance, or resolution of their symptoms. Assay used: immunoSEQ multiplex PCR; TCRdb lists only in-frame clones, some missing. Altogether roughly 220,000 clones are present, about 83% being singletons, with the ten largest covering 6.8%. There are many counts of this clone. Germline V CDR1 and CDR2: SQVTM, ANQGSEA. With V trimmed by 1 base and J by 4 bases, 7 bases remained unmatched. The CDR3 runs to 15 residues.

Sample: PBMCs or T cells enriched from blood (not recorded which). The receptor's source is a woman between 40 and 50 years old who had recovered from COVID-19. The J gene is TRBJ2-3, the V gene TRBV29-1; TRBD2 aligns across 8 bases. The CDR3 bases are TGCAGCGTTGAAGTGGCCGGGAGGGCGGCAGATACGCAGTATTTT. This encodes CSVEVAGRAADTQYF.